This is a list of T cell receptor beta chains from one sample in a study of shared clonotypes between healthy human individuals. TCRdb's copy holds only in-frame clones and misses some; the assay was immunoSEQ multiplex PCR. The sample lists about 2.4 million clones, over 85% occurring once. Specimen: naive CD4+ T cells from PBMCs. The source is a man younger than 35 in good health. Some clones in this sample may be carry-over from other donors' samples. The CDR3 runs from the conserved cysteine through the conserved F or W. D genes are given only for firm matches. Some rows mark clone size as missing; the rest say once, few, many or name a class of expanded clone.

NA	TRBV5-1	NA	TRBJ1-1	TGCGCCAGCAGCTGGGGGGGAGCGGACACTGAAGCTTTCTTT	CASSWGGADTEAFF
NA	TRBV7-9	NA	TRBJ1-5	TGTGCCAGCAGCCCCAGGGGTGGTTACGGACAGCCCCAGCATTTT	CASSPRGGYGQPQHF
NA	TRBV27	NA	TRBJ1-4	TGTGCCAGCAGTCCTGCGTCGTGGTACGACAAGAATGAAAAACTGTTTTTT	CASSPASWYDKNEKLFF
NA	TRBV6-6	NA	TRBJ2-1	TGTGCCAGCAGTTACTGGTCAGCATTCATGAATGAGCAGTTCTTC	CASSYWSAFMNEQFF
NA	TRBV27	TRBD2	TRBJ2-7	TGTGCCAGCAGTTTACGGGGGGGGCCCTACGAGCAGTACTTC	CASSLRGGPYEQYF
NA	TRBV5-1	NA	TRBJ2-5	TGCGCCAGCAGGGCAGGAACTAAAGAGACCCAGTACTTC	CASRAGTKETQYF
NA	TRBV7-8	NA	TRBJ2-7	TGTGCCAGCAGCTTAGTGACTCAAGGGGATTGGTACTTC	CASSLVTQGDWYF
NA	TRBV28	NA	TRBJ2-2	TGTGCCAGCAGTTTCGGCAAATCCGCTAGCGAACCGAACACCGGGGAGCTGTTTTTT	CASSFGKSASEPNTGELFF
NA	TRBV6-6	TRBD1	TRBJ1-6	TGTGCCAGCAGCGACAGGGTAGAGTATAATTCACCCCTCCACTTT	CASSDRVEYNSPLHF
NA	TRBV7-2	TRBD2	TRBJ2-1	TGTGCCAGCAGCTTAGGAGTTACGGGACTAGGAGGGATCCATGAGCAGTTCTTC	CASSLGVTGLGGIHEQFF
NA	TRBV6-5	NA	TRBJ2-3	TGTGCCAGCAGTCAGGGTCCCACAGATACGCAGTATTTT	CASSQGPTDTQYF
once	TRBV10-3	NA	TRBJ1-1	TGTGCCATCAGTGACGCGGTAGAGACTGAAGCTTTCTTT	CAISDAVETEAFF
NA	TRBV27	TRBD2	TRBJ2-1	TGTGCCAGCAGTTATCTAGCGGAGAGCTACAATGAGCAGTTCTTC	CASSYLAESYNEQFF
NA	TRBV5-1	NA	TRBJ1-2	TGCGCCAGCAGCATAGGACAGACCTCTAACTATGGCTACACCTTC	CASSIGQTSNYGYTF
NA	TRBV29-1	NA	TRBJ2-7	TGCAGCGTTGCAGGGCGAACCTACGAGCAGTACTTC	CSVAGRTYEQYF
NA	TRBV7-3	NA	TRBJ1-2	TGTGCCAGCAGCCCCAATCCTAACTATGGCTACACCTTC	CASSPNPNYGYTF
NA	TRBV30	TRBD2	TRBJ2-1	TGTGCCTGGAGGGGTAGCGGGAGCTCCTACAATGAGCAGTTCTTC	CAWRGSGSSYNEQFF
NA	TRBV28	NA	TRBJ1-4	TGTGCCAGCAGTTCGACCGTGTGGGGTACTAATGAAAAACTGTTTTTT	CASSSTVWGTNEKLFF
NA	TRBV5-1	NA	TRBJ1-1	TGCGCCAGCAGCTTTGAATCCAGGGCGGGGACTGAAGCTTTCTTT	CASSFESRAGTEAFF
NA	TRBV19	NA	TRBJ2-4	TGTGCCAGTATAAAGGGCTTCCTAGCCAAAAACATTCAGTACTTC	CASIKGFLAKNIQYF
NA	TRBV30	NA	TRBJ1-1	TGTGCCTGGGCACAGGGGAACACTGAAGCTTTCTTT	CAWAQGNTEAFF
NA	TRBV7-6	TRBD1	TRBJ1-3	TGTGCCAGCAGCTTTCATTGGACAGGGAAGGGAAACACCATATATTTT	CASSFHWTGKGNTIYF
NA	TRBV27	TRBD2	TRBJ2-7	TGTGCCAGCAGTACCCGCGGGGGCGAGCAGTACTTC	CASSTRGGEQYF
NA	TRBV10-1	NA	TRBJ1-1	TGCGCCAGCAGTAGCGGAATCACTGAAGCTTTCTTT	CASSSGITEAFF
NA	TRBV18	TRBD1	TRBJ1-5	TGTGCCAGCTCACCACGGCCTGTGACAGGGTCGAAGGGCAATCAGCCCCAGCATTTT	CASSPRPVTGSKGNQPQHF
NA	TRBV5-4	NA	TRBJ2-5	TGTGCCAGCAGCTACAAATCTAAGGGACTGGCAGGGGAGACCCAGTACTTC	CASSYKSKGLAGETQYF
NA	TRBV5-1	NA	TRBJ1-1	TGCGCCAGCAGCTTCCTCTCCCCGGCGACGAACACTGAAGCTTTCTTT	CASSFLSPATNTEAFF
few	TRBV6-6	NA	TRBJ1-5	TGTGCCAGCAGCACCTCGGCGCATCAGCCCCAGCATTTT	CASSTSAHQPQHF
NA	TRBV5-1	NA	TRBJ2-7	TGCGCCAGCAGCTTAGGCGGATACGAGCAGTACTTC	CASSLGGYEQYF
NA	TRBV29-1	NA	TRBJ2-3	TGCAGCGTTGAACGGAGGGCCGTAGATACGCAGTATTTT	CSVERRAVDTQYF
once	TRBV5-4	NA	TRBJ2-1	TGTGCCAGCAGATTAGCGGAGGCCTCCTACAATGAGCAGTTCTTC	CASRLAEASYNEQFF
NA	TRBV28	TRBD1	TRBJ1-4	TGTGCCAGCAGTTTAATGACAGGGCTTTTTGAAAAACTGTTTTTT	CASSLMTGLFEKLFF
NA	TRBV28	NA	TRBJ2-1	TGTGCCAGCAGTTTAGTACAGCCGATCTACAATGAGCAGTTCTTC	CASSLVQPIYNEQFF